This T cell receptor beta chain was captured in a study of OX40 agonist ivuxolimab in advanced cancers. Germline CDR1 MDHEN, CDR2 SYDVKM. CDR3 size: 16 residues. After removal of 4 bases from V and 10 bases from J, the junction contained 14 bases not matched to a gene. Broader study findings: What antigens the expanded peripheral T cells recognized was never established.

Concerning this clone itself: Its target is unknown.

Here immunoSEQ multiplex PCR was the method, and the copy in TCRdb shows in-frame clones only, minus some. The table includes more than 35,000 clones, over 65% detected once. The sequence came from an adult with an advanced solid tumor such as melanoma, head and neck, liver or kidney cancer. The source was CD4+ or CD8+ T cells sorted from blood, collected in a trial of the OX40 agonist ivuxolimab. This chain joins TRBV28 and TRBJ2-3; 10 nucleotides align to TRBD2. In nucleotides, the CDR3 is TGTGCCAGCAGTTCACTAGCGGGAAGGGGATCCACGGCGCAGTATTTT. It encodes CASSSLAGRGSTAQYF.